The 27 T cell receptor beta chains below all came from one sample that was sequenced in a study of shared clonotypes between healthy human individuals. Libraries were prepared by immunoSEQ multiplex PCR; TCRdb keeps only in-frame clonotypes and omits some of them. This table has millions of clones, 95% appearing once. The sample comprised naive CD4+ T cells sorted from blood. Subset in this sample: CD45RA+ positively selected. The receptors here all came from a man aged 18 to 30 in good health.

With respect to this clone: Other DNA sequences from this sample encode an identical CDR3 as well. The V call is TRBV18, the J call TRBJ2-5; perhaps TRBD2 as D (5 bases). Germline assignment: CDR1 KGHSH and CDR2 LQKENI. The CDR3 has 14 residues. The V gene lost 3 bases and the J gene lost 2 bases, with 10 bases spanning the gap. CDR3 DNA sequence: TGTGCCAGCTCACCCCGCCGGGAACAAGAGACCCAGTACTTC. Translation: CASSPRREQETQYF.

V usage is TRBV19 and J usage is TRBJ1-6; TRBD1 aligns across 9 bases. The CDR3 is 19 amino acids. The V segment lost 2 bases and the J segment 9 bases; nucleotides outside the gene matches: 17. From germline, CDR1 is LNHDA and CDR2 SQIVND (reference sequence). In DNA, the CDR3 is TGTGCCAGTAGTATATCCCGCCCGGGACAGGGACCGTTAAGTTCACCCCTCCACTTT. This gives the protein CASSISRPGQGPLSSPLHF. Using reference TRBV19 and TRBJ1-6 for the parts outside the CDR3, the full variable domain is DGGITQSPKYLFRKEGQNVTLSCEQNLNHDAMYWYRQDPGQGLRLIYYSQIVNDFQKGDIAEGYSVSREKKESFPLTVTSAQKNPTAFYLCASSISRPGQGPLSSPLHFGNGTRLTVT.

The chain couples TRBV6-1 to TRBJ1-6; D gene unclear. The CDR3 loop spans 14 amino acids. Germline V gene lookup returns CDR1 MNHNS and CDR2 SASEGT. The V end lost 6 bases, the J end lost 3 bases, and 9 bases lay between the germline ends. The CDR3 bases are TGTGCCAGCAGGGGGAACAGCTATAATTCACCCCTCCACTTT. Translating it yields CASRGNSYNSPLHF.

V usage is TRBV5-1 and J usage is TRBJ2-6; TRBD2 matches at 10 bases. Germline V gene sequence: CDR1 SGHRS, CDR2 YFSETQ. Trimming cost V 3 bases and J 2 bases; bases outside gene matches: 2. The CDR3 has 16 amino acids. The CDR3 nucleotides read TGCGCCAGCAGCTCTCTAGCGGGAGCTGGGGCCAACGTCCTGACTTTC. The encoded protein is CASSSLAGAGANVLTF.

Worth noting for this clone: Other DNA sequences within the sample encode an identical CDR3. This rearrangement joins TRBV9 to TRBJ2-7, with D possibly matching TRBD2 (5 bases). Germline V gives CDR1 SGDLS, CDR2 YYNGEE. V lost 0 bases and J 0 bases, leaving 7 bases between the germline ends. CDR3 length: 14 residues. CDR3: CASSVGSGSYEQYF. The CDR3 bases are TGTGCCAGCAGCGTAGGGAGCGGCTCCTACGAGCAGTACTTC.

The chain employs TRBV10-3 and TRBJ1-5; D is possibly TRBD1 (5 bases). Trimming removed 5 bases from V and 4 bases from J, with 12 bases in between. This CDR3 region has 14 residues. Germline V gene data show CDR1 as ENHRY and CDR2 as SYGVKD. The CDR3 DNA reads TGTGCCATCAGTCCTGTGGGGGTGAATCAGCCCCAGCATTTT. This encodes CAISPVGVNQPQHF.

This chain connects TRBV2 to TRBJ2-2; unclear D gene. The CDR3 sequence is 15 residues long. Deletions cut 3 bases from V and 2 bases from J, with 10 bases between. Germline V gene data show CDR1 as SNHLY and CDR2 as FYNNEI. In DNA form, the CDR3 reads TGTGCCAGCAGTGACCAGGCATTCAACACCGGGGAGCTGTTTTTT. Encoded protein: CASSDQAFNTGELFF.

Points on this clone: This sample also contains other DNA sequences that code for the same CDR3. The chain has TRBV5-1 and TRBJ2-3; D gene unclear. Per germline, CDR1 SGHRS and CDR2 YFSETQ. Trimming removed 1 base from V and 3 bases from J, with 0 bases in between. This CDR3 contains 11 residues. The CDR3 coding sequence is TGCGCCAGCAGCTTGACAGATACGCAGTATTTT. As protein: CASSLTDTQYF.

The chain combines TRBV28 with TRBJ2-7, with 9 bases identical to TRBD1. Trimming took 3 bases from V and 5 from J; bases not matched to a gene: 5. The CDR3 contains 14 residues. Germline CDR1 and CDR2: MDHEN and SYDVKM. The CDR3 sequence: CASSFGDRAHEQYF. In nucleotides, the CDR3 is TGTGCCAGCAGTTTCGGGGACAGGGCCCACGAGCAGTACTTC. Looking up the rest from reference TRBV28 and TRBJ2-7 gives the full variable domain: DVKVTQSSRYLVKRTGEKVFLECVQDMDHENMFWYRQDPGLGLRLIYFSYDVKMKEKGDIPEGYSVSREKKERFSLILESASTNQTSMYLCASSFGDRAHEQYFGPGTRLTVT.

The rearrangement links TRBV19 to TRBJ2-1; a possible D gene is TRBD1 (5 bases). The CDR3 spans 18 residues. Trimming pared 5 bases from V and 2 bases from J, leaving 22 bases between. CDR1 and CDR2 from the germline V gene are LNHDA and SQIVND (reference sequence). The CDR3 is CASSPQIRGSIPYNEQFF. In DNA, the CDR3 is TGTGCCAGTAGTCCCCAGATAAGGGGCTCCATACCCTACAATGAGCAGTTCTTC.

A single count supports this clone. This chain links TRBV2 with TRBJ2-1; no reliable D call. V was trimmed by 6 bases and J by 0 bases, leaving 12 bases between them. The CDR3 length is 15 residues. Per the germline V gene, CDR1 is SNHLY and CDR2 is FYNNEI. The CDR3 sequence: CASRPGGSSYNEQFF. CDR3 DNA: TGTGCCAGCAGACCCGGCGGTAGCTCCTACAATGAGCAGTTCTTC.

V usage is TRBV18 and J usage is TRBJ2-1; D is unresolved. This CDR3 region has 13 residues. The V end lost 5 bases, the J end lost 6 bases, and 11 bases lay between the germline ends. The germline V gene encodes CDR1 KGHSH and CDR2 LQKENI. The DNA of the CDR3 is TGTGCCAGCTCAGAGATGGTTGGCAATGAGCAGTTCTTC. Translating gives CASSEMVGNEQFF.

The rearrangement uses TRBV5-1 and TRBJ2-1; 8 bases line up with TRBD2. J lost 2 bases, V lost 4 bases, and 5 bases had no gene match. This CDR3 region has 15 residues. Per the germline V gene, CDR1 is SGHRS and CDR2 is YFSETQ. CDR3 loop: CASSVELAAYNEQFF. The CDR3 region has the DNA TGCGCCAGCAGCGTCGAACTAGCGGCCTACAATGAGCAGTTCTTC.

As concerns this clone: Different DNA sequences within this sample yield the same CDR3. The V call is TRBV29-1, the J call TRBJ2-7; 7 bases align to TRBD2. The junction had 3 bases not matched to a gene; V was cut back by 4 bases and J by 0 bases. CDR1 is SQVTM, CDR2 ANQGSEA, per germline. This CDR3 is 13 amino acids long. This CDR3 is CSVGGLFSYEQYF. CDR3 nucleotide sequence: TGCAGCGTTGGGGGACTATTCTCCTACGAGCAGTACTTC.

The chain is built from TRBV9 and TRBJ1-1; D gene ambiguous. V lost 2 bases, J lost 4 bases, and 9 bases lay in between. The length of the CDR3 is 13 residues. Germline CDR1 is SGDLS and CDR2 is YYNGEE. This CDR3 reads CASSVNPATEAFF. The CDR3 DNA follows: TGTGCCAGCAGCGTCAATCCGGCCACTGAAGCTTTCTTT.

The rearrangement links TRBV6-6 to TRBJ1-1, with D tentatively TRBD1 (6 bases). The germline CDR1 and CDR2 sequences are MNHNY and SVGAGI (reference sequence). The CDR3 consists of 14 residues. V was trimmed by 6 bases and J by 0 bases, leaving 11 bases between them. This chain's CDR3 is CASSSTGLNTEAFF. The CDR3 nucleotides read TGTGCCAGCAGCAGTACAGGGCTGAACACTGAAGCTTTCTTT.

V usage is TRBV7-9 and J usage is TRBJ2-5; 8 bases are shared with TRBD1. The trim removed 4 bases at V and 5 bases at J, leaving 9 bases unmatched. Germline V gives CDR1 SEHNR, CDR2 FQNEAQ (reference sequence). This CDR3 comprises 15 residues. The DNA for the CDR3 is TGTGCCAGCAGCTCCACCGGGACAGGTGGTGAGACCCAGTACTTC. It encodes CASSSTGTGGETQYF.

This chain connects TRBV19 to TRBJ2-7; D remains unclear. CDR1 LNHDA and CDR2 SQIVND come from the germline V gene (reference sequence). V shed 4 bases and J shed 2 bases, with 12 bases lying between them. This CDR3 region has 14 residues. The chain's CDR3 is CASSRNNEAYEQYF. The CDR3 DNA reads as TGTGCCAGTAGTAGGAATAACGAGGCCTACGAGCAGTACTTC.

This clone was recorded a few times. The V gene is TRBV7-9, the J gene TRBJ2-7; no clear D. Germline values: CDR1 SEHNR, CDR2 FQNEAQ (reference sequence). The CDR3 totals 12 residues. V was cut by 5 bases and J by 5 bases, with 10 bases left in between. Here the CDR3 DNA reads TGTGCCAGCAGCCAACTGACAAACGAGCAGTACTTC. This codes for CASSQLTNEQYF.

Comment on this clone: A read error may account for a junction end that differs from germline. The chain joins TRBV27 to TRBJ1-1; the D gene is possibly TRBD1 (5 bases). The CDR3 extends over 15 amino acids. Germline V gene data show CDR1 as MNHEY and CDR2 as SMNVEV (reference sequence). This CDR3 reads CASSLSGALNTEAFF. The CDR3 DNA reads TGTGCCAGCAGTCTATCCGGGGCTTTGAACACTGAAGCTTTCTTT.

The chain recombines TRBV9 with TRBJ1-1; D is undetermined. The CDR3 length is 14 residues. Per the germline V gene, CDR1 is SGDLS and CDR2 is YYNGEE. Trimming pared 3 bases from V and 1 base from J, leaving 10 bases between. The CDR3 loop is CASSAHQQNTEAFF. DNA for the CDR3: TGTGCCAGCAGCGCTCACCAACAGAACACTGAAGCTTTCTTT.

V is TRBV7-2 and J is TRBJ2-1; 10 nucleotides match TRBD2. CDR1 and CDR2 from the germline V gene are SGHTA and FQGNSA. This CDR3 spans 15 amino acids. V lost 5 bases to trimming and J lost 2 bases; unmatched junction nucleotides: 3. The CDR3 region is CASSLSGRAYNEQFF. The DNA for the CDR3 is TGTGCCAGCAGCCTAAGCGGGAGGGCCTACAATGAGCAGTTCTTC.

This chain joins TRBV4-3 and TRBJ2-1; D is unresolved. Between the trimmed V and J ends, which lost 0 bases and 9 bases, there was a span of 21 bases. Per the germline V gene, CDR1 is LGHNA and CDR2 is YSLEER. The CDR3 covers 17 residues. CDR3 residues: CASSQDLQGRLKGEQFF. The CDR3 DNA is TGCGCCAGCAGCCAAGATCTCCAAGGCCGCCTGAAGGGTGAGCAGTTCTTC.

A single count supports this clone. The J gene is TRBJ1-1, the V gene TRBV7-2, with unresolved D. Germline V gene lookup returns CDR1 SGHTA and CDR2 FQGNSA. CDR3 length: 12 residues. V was clipped by 6 bases and J by 3 bases, with 8 bases between them. CDR3 in amino acids: CASRELDTEAFF. The CDR3 DNA sequence: TGTGCCAGCAGGGAATTGGACACTGAAGCTTTCTTT.

The J gene is TRBJ2-1, the V gene TRBV9; TRBD2 agrees at 13 bases. The J segment lost 7 bases and the V segment lost 4 bases, leaving 8 bases of the junction unmatched. Germline CDR1 SGDLS, CDR2 YYNGEE. CDR3 length: 16 amino acids. As DNA, the CDR3 is TGTGCCAGCAGCCAACGACTAGCGGGGGGTTTGAATGAGCAGTTCTTC. It encodes CASSQRLAGGLNEQFF.

The rearrangement joins TRBV7-9 to TRBJ2-1; 7 positions match TRBD2. V dropped 4 bases and J dropped 1; count of bases not matched to a gene: 4. CDR3 length: 15 amino acids. CDR1 SEHNR and CDR2 FQNEAQ come from the germline V gene (reference sequence). This CDR3 is CASSYQRDSYNEQFF. CDR3 DNA: TGTGCCAGCAGCTATCAGCGGGATTCCTACAATGAGCAGTTCTTC.

The chain couples TRBV4-3 to TRBJ1-3; D is uncertain. Germline assignment: CDR1 LGHNA and CDR2 YSLEER. The CDR3 consists of 14 residues. V shed 0 bases and J shed 7 bases, with 10 bases lying between them. In nucleotides, the CDR3 is TGCGCCAGCAGCCAAGATAGGGCTACGAACACCATATATTTT. This codes for CASSQDRATNTIYF.